One and the same sample provided the 17 T cell receptor beta chains below, sequenced in a study of cytomegalovirus exposure and HLA in healthy donors (dated by TCRdb to the late 2010s). Library preparation was by the immunoSEQ multiplex PCR assay. For the multiplex PCR, a mixture combining 60 forward primers for TCR Vbeta segments and 13 reverse primers for TCR Jbeta segments was used. TCRdb carries this immuneACCESS record with in-frame sequences only. Its versions omit some clonotypes, under half of them owing to an unresolved V gene in the studies checked, with the rest unexplained. The table for this sample lists more than 200,000 clones. The ten biggest clones cover more than 0.75% of the sample. The specimen was PBMCs. The receptors shown here come from a woman aged 25 to 45 in good health and CMV-seropositive.

This chain links TRBV5-4 with TRBJ2-2; the match to TRBD2 covers 9 bases. V lost 2 bases, J lost 6 bases, and 8 bases stayed unmatched. The CDR3 spans 16 residues. Per the germline V gene, CDR1 is SGHNT and CDR2 is YYREEE (reference sequence). CDR3 sequence: CASSFRVAGVAGELFF. DNA of the CDR3: TGTGCCAGCAGCTTTCGGGTAGCGGGGGTCGCCGGGGAGCTGTTTTTT. The complete variable domain, with remaining parts taken from reference TRBV5-4 and TRBJ2-2, reads ETGVTQSPTHLIKTRGQQVTLRCSSQSGHNTVSWYQQALGQGPQFIFQYYREEENGRGNFPPRFSGLQFPNYSSELNVNALELDDSALYLCASSFRVAGVAGELFFGEGSRLTVL.

V gene TRBV7-9 combines with J gene TRBJ2-1; D gene ambiguous. Looked up from germline, CDR1 is SEHNR and CDR2 is FQNEAQ (reference sequence). CDR3 size: 15 residues. V shed 5 bases and J shed 5 bases, with 16 bases lying between them. CDR3 DNA sequence: TGTGCCAGCAGCACGTGGAGAGGCGAAGACAATGAGCAGTTCTTC. Protein: CASSTWRGEDNEQFF.

This chain joins TRBV7-9 and TRBJ2-2, with D possibly matching TRBD1 (5 bases). The CDR3 is 14 residues long. The V end lost 4 bases, the J end lost 7 bases, and 13 bases lay between the germline ends. Germline V CDR1 and CDR2: SEHNR, FQNEAQ (reference sequence). CDR3: CASSSFTGHGELFF. In nucleotides, the CDR3 is TGTGCCAGCAGCTCCTTCACAGGTCACGGGGAGCTGTTTTTT.

The CDR3 region is CASSFGYSGNTIYF. The CDR3 DNA reads TGCGCCAGCAGCTTCGGGTACTCTGGAAACACCATATATTTT. The genes are TRBV5-1 and TRBJ1-3; unclear D gene. Trimming removed 2 bases from V and 0 bases from J, with 6 bases in between. This CDR3 spans 14 amino acids. The germline gives CDR1 SGHRS, CDR2 YFSETQ.

The V gene is TRBV10-1, the J gene TRBJ2-1, with TRBD1 matching over 8 bases. Germline V CDR1 and CDR2: WNHNN, SYGVQD (reference sequence). The trim removed 6 bases at V and 3 bases at J, leaving 7 bases unmatched. The CDR3 covers 15 residues. CDR3 amino acids: CASSRTGGIYNEQFF. CDR3 coding DNA: TGCGCCAGCAGCCGTACAGGGGGAATCTACAATGAGCAGTTCTTC.

The gene calls are TRBV19 and TRBJ1-4, with D perhaps matching TRBD1 (5 bases). The CDR3 has 14 residues. V dropped 3 bases and J dropped 6 bases, with 11 bases sitting between them. CDR1 and CDR2 from the germline V gene are LNHDA and SQIVND (reference sequence). In nucleotides, the CDR3 is TGTGCCAGTAGTATCTGGGGCGGGGATGAAAAACTGTTTTTT. Translated, it gives CASSIWGGDEKLFF.

CDR3 nucleotides: TGTGCCAGCAGCTTGGGACACCACTCCTACAATGAGCAGTTCTTC. It is translated as CASSLGHHSYNEQFF. V gene TRBV5-8 combines with J gene TRBJ2-1; D call uncertain. V dropped 0 bases and J dropped 0 bases, with 7 bases sitting between them. This CDR3 is 15 amino acids long. Germline V gene sequence: CDR1 SGHTS, CDR2 YDEGEE.

V is TRBV14 and J is TRBJ1-2; 8 positions agree with TRBD1. V was pared by 1 base and J by 0 bases, with 13 bases of the junction left unmatched. The germline gives CDR1 SGHDN, CDR2 FVKESK. The CDR3 extends over 19 amino acids. The CDR3 DNA reads as TGTGCCAGCAGCCAAGCGCAATTCCCTTACAGGGGGACTAACTATGGCTACACCTTC. Translated: CASSQAQFPYRGTNYGYTF.

The chain has TRBV7-6 and TRBJ2-5; 8 bases line up with TRBD1. Trimming at V came to 4 bases and at J to 11 bases, leaving 15 bases not matched to a gene. Germline V CDR1 and CDR2: SGHVS, FNYEAQ. The CDR3 length is 15 residues. In nucleotides, the CDR3 is TGTGCCAGCAGCTCCCAGGGCCAGGGGGCTAGTGGGCAGTACTTC. It translates to CASSSQGQGASGQYF.

The chain recombines TRBV19 with TRBJ1-4; TRBD1 might be the D (5 bases). This CDR3 spans 14 amino acids. V gave up 8 bases and J gave up 8 bases, with 18 bases separating them. Per germline, CDR1 LNHDA and CDR2 SQIVND (reference sequence). CDR3 protein: CASSSWGVEEKLFF. The CDR3 region has the DNA TGTGCCAGTTCCTCCTGGGGGGTAGAAGAAAAACTGTTTTTT.

The rearrangement joins TRBV29-1 to TRBJ1-1, with D possibly matching TRBD1 (6 bases). The V and J ends lost 6 bases and 0 bases respectively, with 14 bases between them. The CDR3 spans 14 residues. The V gene's germline CDR1 is SQVTM and CDR2 ANQGSEA. Here the CDR3 DNA reads TGCAGCGTCGACCCGGACAGCTTGAACACTGAAGCTTTCTTT. It translates to CSVDPDSLNTEAFF.

J is TRBJ1-3 and V is TRBV28, with a weak D call TRBD1 (5 bases). Trimming pared 6 bases from V and 2 bases from J, leaving 11 bases between. Germline CDR1 MDHEN, CDR2 SYDVKM. This CDR3 region has 14 residues. CDR3 DNA sequence: TGTGCCAGCAGGCGGTCCAGGGCTGGAAACACCATATATTTT. Translated: CASRRSRAGNTIYF.

V is TRBV6-6 and J is TRBJ1-2, with a tentative D call TRBD1 (5 bases). The V end was cut by 6 bases, the J end by 3 bases, with 17 bases between. Germline CDR1 is MNHNY and CDR2 is SVGAGI (reference sequence). There are 15 residues in the CDR3. The CDR3 coding sequence is TGTGCCAGCAGCCAGACAGAGGCGAATTACTATGGCTACACCTTC. Protein: CASSQTEANYYGYTF.

This sequence joins TRBV7-2 and TRBJ1-1; tentatively, D is TRBD1 (5 bases). V shed 3 bases and J shed 1 base, with 12 bases lying between them. CDR1 and CDR2 (germline): SGHTA, FQGNSA. The CDR3 loop spans 15 amino acids. Here the CDR3 DNA reads TGTGCCAGCAGCTTGTACAGGTCCCCGAACACTGAAGCTTTCTTT. Protein product: CASSLYRSPNTEAFF.

To note about this clone: One end of the junction is discordant with germline, which a read error may explain. V gene TRBV20-1 combines with J gene TRBJ1-1; 7 bases map to TRBD1. There are 11 residues in the CDR3. Germline loops: CDR1 DFQATT, CDR2 SNEGSKA (reference sequence). The CDR3 DNA reads as TGCAGTGCACGCTCGACAGGGCCTTCTACCTTT. Protein: CSARSTGPSTF.

The CDR3 protein is CASSQDWTAYEQYF. DNA of the CDR3: TGCGCCAGCAGCCAAGATTGGACAGCCTACGAGCAGTACTTC. The chain uses TRBV4-1 and TRBJ2-7, with D possibly TRBD1 on 6 matching bases. This CDR3 is 14 amino acids long. Per germline, CDR1 MGHRA and CDR2 YSYEKL. V was shortened by 0 bases and J by 2 bases, with 8 bases between the two germline ends.

The chain employs TRBV19 and TRBJ1-1; possible D gene TRBD1, 6 bases. Germline V gene data show CDR1 as LNHDA and CDR2 as SQIVND (reference sequence). The ends were cut back, 6 bases at V and 1 base at J, with 12 bases in the middle. The CDR3 covers 14 residues. This chain's CDR3 is CASRNGQTNTEAFF. In DNA, the CDR3 is TGTGCCAGTAGAAATGGACAGACGAACACTGAAGCTTTCTTT.